This record covers a single T cell receptor (beta chain). With a J-beta primer mix and a sample-barcoded 5' primer, a second PCR ran about 7 to 11 cycles. One entry per CDR3 protein results from TCRdb running MiXCR on the 5' RACE reads. The sample holds fewer than 650,000 distinct CDR3 sequences; over 25% are singletons and the top ten take approximately 4%. The CDR3 has 15 residues. CDR1 is SGHTA and CDR2 is FQGNSA in the germline V gene. Trimming cost V 4 bases and J 8 bases, with 18 bases left between them. This sample was included in a study of blood T cells in healthy people across ages. The same sample was also used in a study of T cells of mothers and their children. As that study records: It was related mother-child pairs that showed slightly higher overlap than unrelated pairs, without reaching significance.

The TCR comes from a boy between 2 and 15 years old in good health. This rearrangement joins TRBV7-2 to TRBJ2-4; possible D gene TRBD1, 6 bases. The sequenced sample was blood. The CDR3 spells CASSSGSPGHHIQYF. CDR3 bases: TGTGCCAGCAGCTCTGGCTCGCCGGGACATCACATTCAGTACTTC. Full variable domain (remainder filled in from reference TRBV7-2 and TRBJ2-4): GAGVSQSPSNKVTEKGKDVELRCDPISGHTALYWYRQSLGQGLEFLIYFQGNSAPDKSGLPSDRFSAERTGGSVSTLTIQRTQQEDSAVYLCASSSGSPGHHIQYFGAGTRLSVL.